The 31 T cell receptor beta chains below all came from one sample that was sequenced in a study of shared T cell receptors in the human thymus (TCRdb year 2021). The protocol used for the library was the immunoSEQ multiplex PCR assay. What TCRdb holds here is the immuneACCESS table cut down to in-frame rearrangements. Part of the clones is not present; checked against another copy, under half of the missing clones reflect an unresolved V gene, and the others are unexplained. This sample has some 720,000 clones in its table, and more than 75% of those were observed once. The ten largest clones represent about 0.01% of the sample. This sample was shared with a second study, whose subject was human thymus T cells.

The sample consisted of thymocytes. The receptors come from a boy under two years old with a congenital heart defect. Donor details come from another sample of the same person, matched by shared clones.

The chain employs TRBV7-6 and TRBJ1-1; D is uncertain. The CDR3 spans 15 residues. The V end was cut by 5 bases, the J end by 0 bases, with 13 bases between. Germline V CDR1 and CDR2: SGHVS, FNYEAQ. CDR3 amino acids: CASSAGSNMNTEAFF. As DNA, the CDR3 is TGTGCCAGCAGCGCGGGCTCCAACATGAACACTGAAGCTTTCTTT.

The V and J genes are TRBV10-2 and TRBJ1-1; possible D gene TRBD1, 5 bases. The CDR3 runs 14 residues. Germline assignment: CDR1 WSHSY and CDR2 SAAADI. V was clipped by 6 bases and J by 0 bases, with 11 bases between them. DNA for the CDR3: TGCGCCAGCAGCCTGGGGGGGTTGAACACTGAAGCTTTCTTT. The encoded protein is CASSLGGLNTEAFF.

This rearrangement joins TRBV5-6 to TRBJ2-1, with 7 bases matching TRBD2. This CDR3 spans 15 amino acids. J lost 2 bases, V lost 3 bases, and 5 bases had no gene match. From germline, CDR1 is SGHDT and CDR2 YYEEEE. The CDR3 DNA reads TGTGCCAGCAGCTGGGGAGCGGGACCCTACAATGAGCAGTTCTTC. Translating gives CASSWGAGPYNEQFF.

The gene calls are TRBV14 and TRBJ1-2; D is undetermined. This CDR3 spans 14 amino acids. Germline lookup yields CDR1 SGHDN and CDR2 FVKESK. Trimming shortened V by 0 bases and J by 0 bases, and 5 bases separated the two germline ends. CDR3 nucleotides: TGTGCCAGCAGCCAAGACCCAGCTAACTATGGCTACACCTTC. Residues: CASSQDPANYGYTF.

This chain connects TRBV11-2 to TRBJ2-2, with D perhaps TRBD1 (6 bases). Germline CDR1 reads SGHAT; CDR2 reads FQNNGV. The V end was cut by 5 bases, the J end by 0 bases, with 10 bases between. This CDR3 region has 15 residues. This CDR3 is CASSPRTANTGELFF. Written as DNA, the CDR3 is TGTGCCAGCAGCCCAAGGACAGCGAACACCGGGGAGCTGTTTTTT.

V gene TRBV4-1 combines with J gene TRBJ2-1, with 9 bases lining up with TRBD2. Germline trimming cut 1 base from V and 4 bases from J; bases unmatched to any gene: 11. Germline V gene sequence: CDR1 MGHRA, CDR2 YSYEKL. The CDR3 sequence is 18 residues long. The CDR3 protein is CASSQASVAGVLYNEQFF. The CDR3 DNA is TGCGCCAGCAGCCAAGCCTCGGTAGCGGGAGTATTATACAATGAGCAGTTCTTC.

The genes are TRBV4-2 and TRBJ2-2; 10 bases agree with TRBD2. Unmatched junction bases numbered 6, after V lost 2 bases and J lost 0 bases. The CDR3 has 18 amino acids. CDR1 is LGHNA and CDR2 is YNFKEQ in the germline V gene. For the CDR3, the DNA is TGTGCCAGCAGCCAACAGCGGGAGGGGAAGGCGAACACCGGGGAGCTGTTTTTT. Translation: CASSQQREGKANTGELFF.

This rearrangement joins TRBV7-9 to TRBJ2-2; 9 bases fit TRBD1. The germline V gene encodes CDR1 SEHNR and CDR2 FQNEAQ (reference sequence). Trimming removed 4 bases from V and 5 bases from J; junction bases left unmatched: 2. The length of the CDR3 is 14 residues. The CDR3 DNA is TGTGCCAGCAGCTCGACAGGGGGTACCGGGGAGCTGTTTTTT. Translated: CASSSTGGTGELFF.

Only a few counts were recorded for this clone. The V gene is TRBV6-5, the J gene TRBJ1-2, with unresolved D. In germline, CDR1 is MNHEY, CDR2 SVGAGI. V gave up 8 bases and J gave up 7 bases, with 20 bases separating them. This CDR3 contains 14 residues. The CDR3 reads CASSQKRAKLGYTF. The CDR3 region has the DNA TGTGCCAGCTCTCAAAAGAGGGCAAAGCTTGGCTACACCTTC.

The genes are TRBV15 and TRBJ2-5; 7 positions agree with TRBD2. The CDR3 length is 14 residues. Germline V gives CDR1 LNHNV, CDR2 YYDKDF (reference sequence). V shed 6 bases and J 4 bases; nucleotides not matched to a gene: 8. The CDR3 DNA is TGTGCCACCAGGGGCGCGGGAGACGGAGAGACCCAGTACTTC. Translation: CATRGAGDGETQYF.

This chain uses TRBV2 with TRBJ1-1; 7 bases map to TRBD1. CDR1 is SNHLY, CDR2 FYNNEI, per germline. The length of the CDR3 is 17 residues. J lost 0 bases, V lost 5 bases, and 12 bases had no gene match. For the CDR3, the DNA is TGTGCCAGCAGTACCGACAGGGAGGATGCGATGAACACTGAAGCTTTCTTT. Translation gives CASSTDREDAMNTEAFF.

The chain carries TRBV5-1 and TRBJ2-3; 11 positions match TRBD2. J gave up 1 base and V 0 bases, and 13 bases lay outside the gene matches. The CDR3 spans 20 residues. Germline loops: CDR1 SGHRS, CDR2 YFSETQ. The CDR3 loop reads CASSLAASGRQREGTDTQYF. For the CDR3, the DNA is TGCGCCAGCAGCTTGGCGGCTAGCGGGAGGCAACGGGAGGGCACAGATACGCAGTATTTT.

The chain combines TRBV28 with TRBJ2-7, with a tentative D call TRBD1 (7 bases). V lost 8 bases, J lost 2 bases, and 19 bases lay in between. The CDR3 loop spans 15 amino acids. Germline CDR1 is MDHEN and CDR2 is SYDVKM. The CDR3 DNA reads TGTGCCAGCCCCCGTCGCGGGACAGAAGCCTACGAGCAGTACTTC. The encoded protein is CASPRRGTEAYEQYF.

This clone appeared a few times. The rearrangement uses TRBV6-1 and TRBJ2-2; D is possibly TRBD2 (5 bases). This CDR3 is built from 16 residues. The V and J ends lost 2 bases and 0 bases respectively, with 10 bases between them. The germline CDR1 and CDR2 sequences are MNHNS and SASEGT. The CDR3 protein is CASSETRGSNTGELFF. In nucleotides, the CDR3 is TGTGCCAGCAGTGAAACACGGGGATCGAACACCGGGGAGCTGTTTTTT.

In DNA form, the CDR3 reads TGTGCCAGCAGGGGAGGGGGGAGCGGGCTAGAAGAGACCCAGTACTTC. It yields the protein CASRGGGSGLEETQYF. The rearrangement joins TRBV2 to TRBJ2-5; possibly TRBD2 for D (7 bases). The CDR3 spans 16 residues. Trimming pared 6 bases from V and 3 bases from J, leaving 20 bases between. Germline loops: CDR1 SNHLY, CDR2 FYNNEI.

The chain couples TRBV4-1 to TRBJ2-7; 8 nucleotides line up with TRBD2. The CDR3 consists of 15 residues. The junction had 10 bases not matched to a gene; V was cut back by 3 bases and J by 6 bases. The germline V gene encodes CDR1 MGHRA and CDR2 YSYEKL. The CDR3 nucleotides are TGCGCCAGCAGCCATGGGGGCGCCGGGGGGGGCGAGCAGTACTTC. Amino acid sequence: CASSHGGAGGGEQYF.

The chain is built from TRBV20-1 and TRBJ2-7, with TRBD2 identical over 7 bases. Looked up from germline, CDR1 is DFQATT and CDR2 is SNEGSKA (reference sequence). With 6 bases clipped from V and 6 bases from J, the junction kept 5 bases outside the gene matches. This CDR3 has 11 amino acids. CDR3 sequence: CSAGGQGEQYF. The CDR3 DNA follows: TGCAGTGCGGGAGGGCAGGGCGAGCAGTACTTC.

The rearrangement links TRBV7-9 to TRBJ2-1; maybe TRBD2 (5 bases). CDR3 size: 14 residues. Deletions cut 5 bases from V and 3 bases from J, with 11 bases between. The germline V gene encodes CDR1 SEHNR and CDR2 FQNEAQ (reference sequence). This CDR3 is CASSQDWNYNEQFF. CDR3 nucleotide sequence: TGTGCCAGCAGCCAGGACTGGAACTACAATGAGCAGTTCTTC.

V and J are TRBV10-3 and TRBJ2-1, with D perhaps given as TRBD1 or TRBD2 (5 bases each). Germline V lookup: CDR1 ENHRY, CDR2 SYGVKD. Trimming pared 10 bases from V and 10 bases from J, leaving 20 bases between. This CDR3 spans 13 amino acids. The CDR3 DNA is TGTGCCACCAGGGCCCGGGAAAATCACGAGCAGTTCTTC. Its translation: CATRARENHEQFF.

This clone was seen once. The chain has TRBV11-3 and TRBJ2-1; 11 nucleotides match TRBD2. The CDR3 extends over 18 amino acids. Germline V gene data show CDR1 as SGHNT and CDR2 as YENEEA. The junction had 12 bases not matched to a gene; V was cut back by 5 bases and J by 3 bases. CDR3 coding DNA: TGTGCCAGCAGCCTCATAGCGGGAGGGCCTTTAGACTACAATGAGCAGTTCTTC. Its translation is CASSLIAGGPLDYNEQFF.

The V call is TRBV6-1, the J call TRBJ1-5, with D perhaps TRBD1 (5 bases). The CDR3 length is 15 residues. CDR1 is MNHNS, CDR2 SASEGT, per germline. The V and J ends lost 2 bases and 2 bases respectively, with 10 bases between them. The CDR3 region has the DNA TGTGCCAGCAGTGAAAGTGGACATTGCAATCAGCCCCAGCATTTT. The encoded protein is CASSESGHCNQPQHF.

The chain has TRBV5-6 and TRBJ2-5; 9 bases are shared with TRBD2. In germline, CDR1 is SGHDT, CDR2 YYEEEE. The CDR3 contains 17 residues. V shed 0 bases and J 5 bases; nucleotides not matched to a gene: 11. CDR3 nucleotide sequence: TGTGCCAGCAGCTTGGAGGGGAGTAGCGGGAGAGGGGAGACCCAGTACTTC. Translated: CASSLEGSSGRGETQYF.

The chain combines TRBV2 with TRBJ2-5; 9 nucleotides agree with TRBD2. This CDR3 is built from 15 residues. The germline gives CDR1 SNHLY, CDR2 FYNNEI. V lost 5 bases, J lost 5 bases, and 9 bases stayed unmatched. CDR3 in amino acids: CASSRPTSGGETQYF. Written as DNA, the CDR3 is TGTGCCAGCAGTCGACCGACTAGCGGAGGGGAGACCCAGTACTTC.

The chain carries TRBV19 and TRBJ2-7; unclear D gene. Trimming took 3 bases from V and 6 from J, leaving 12 bases between them. CDR3 size: 13 residues. Germline CDR1 LNHDA, CDR2 SQIVND (reference sequence). As DNA, the CDR3 is TGTGCCAGTAGTATCATACACCCACGCGAGCAGTACTTC. Protein: CASSIIHPREQYF.

A word on this clone: A junction boundary mismatches the germline segment, possibly from a read error. The J gene is TRBJ2-3, the V gene TRBV4-2, with 12 bases matching TRBD2. The germline V gene encodes CDR1 LGHNA and CDR2 YNFKEQ. CDR3 length: 17 amino acids. CDR3 region: CASSQDRLAGGPDMQYF. The CDR3 DNA reads TGTGCCAGCAGCCAAGATCGGCTAGCGGGAGGGCCAGATATGCAGTATTTT.

This clone has a single count. The rearrangement links TRBV2 to TRBJ2-7; D not certain. Germline CDR1 and CDR2: SNHLY and FYNNEI. CDR3 size: 12 residues. The germline V and J ends were trimmed by 6 bases and 4 bases, with 10 bases remaining between them. CDR3 coding DNA: TGTGCCAGCAGCCGAGGTGGTTACGAGCAGTACTTC. Protein sequence: CASSRGGYEQYF. Combining the CDR3 with reference TRBV2 and TRBJ2-7 gives the whole variable domain EPEVTQTPSHQVTQMGQEVILRCVPISNHLYFYWYRQILGQKVEFLVSFYNNEISEKSEIFDDQFSVERPDGSNFTLKIRSTKLEDSAMYFCASSRGGYEQYFGPGTRLTVT.

J is TRBJ2-7 and V is TRBV11-2; 12 nucleotides line up with TRBD2. The germline gives CDR1 SGHAT, CDR2 FQNNGV. This CDR3 region has 18 residues. V lost 2 bases, J lost 1 base, and 9 bases stayed unmatched. The CDR3 loop reads CASSLRTSGIVESYEQYF. Here the CDR3 DNA reads TGTGCCAGCAGCTTAAGGACTAGCGGGATCGTGGAATCCTACGAGCAGTACTTC.

CDR3 protein: CASSQVRAGQGNEQYF. As DNA, the CDR3 is TGTGCCAGCAGCCAAGTCAGAGCGGGACAGGGTAACGAGCAGTACTTC. This chain links TRBV4-2 with TRBJ2-7; 9 bases fit TRBD1. V gave up 1 base and J gave up 5 bases; unmatched junction bases: 9. Germline CDR1 and CDR2: LGHNA and YNFKEQ. This CDR3 is built from 16 residues.

The J gene is TRBJ1-4, the V gene TRBV27; 10 bases align to TRBD1. In germline, CDR1 is MNHEY, CDR2 SMNVEV (reference sequence). Trimming at V came to 0 bases and at J to 4 bases, leaving 2 bases not matched to a gene. CDR3 size: 16 residues. CDR3 loop: CASSLSGDRGNEKLFF. The CDR3 coding sequence is TGTGCCAGCAGTTTATCGGGGGACAGGGGTAATGAAAAACTGTTTTTT. Drawing the rest from reference TRBV27 and TRBJ1-4, the complete variable domain is EAQVTQNPRYLITVTGKKLTVTCSQNMNHEYMSWYRQDPGLGLRQIYYSMNVEVTDKGDVPEGYKVSRKEKRNFPLILESPSPNQTSLYFCASSLSGDRGNEKLFFGSGTQLSVL.

The chain has TRBV30 and TRBJ2-5; 9 bases align to TRBD1. V dropped 7 bases and J dropped 3; count of bases not matched to a gene: 9. CDR1 and CDR2 (germline): GTSNPN, SVGIG (reference sequence). CDR3 length: 14 amino acids. The DNA of the CDR3 is TGTGCCTCCCAGACAGACAGGGGGGAAGAGACCCAGTACTTC. This translates into CASQTDRGEETQYF.

This rearrangement joins TRBV5-5 to TRBJ2-7; TRBD1 is a possible D gene (8 bases). Deletions cut 2 bases from V and 2 bases from J, with 14 bases between. This CDR3 region has 15 residues. CDR1 is SGHKS, CDR2 YYEKEE, per germline (reference sequence). The CDR3 DNA reads TGTGCCAGCAGCTTACAGGGGGGGCATCCCTACGAGCAGTACTTC. Its translation: CASSLQGGHPYEQYF.